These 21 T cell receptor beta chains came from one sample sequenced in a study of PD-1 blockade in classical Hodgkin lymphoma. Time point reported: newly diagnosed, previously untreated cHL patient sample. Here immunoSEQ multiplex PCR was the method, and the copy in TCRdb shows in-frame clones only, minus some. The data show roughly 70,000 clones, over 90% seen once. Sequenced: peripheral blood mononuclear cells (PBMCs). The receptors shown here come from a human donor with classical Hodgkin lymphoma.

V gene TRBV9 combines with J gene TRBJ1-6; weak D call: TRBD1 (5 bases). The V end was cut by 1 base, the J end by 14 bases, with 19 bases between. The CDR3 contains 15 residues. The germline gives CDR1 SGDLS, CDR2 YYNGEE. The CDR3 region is CASSVSGGAGGTLHF. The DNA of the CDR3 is TGTGCCAGCAGCGTATCGGGCGGGGCTGGGGGGACCCTCCACTTT.

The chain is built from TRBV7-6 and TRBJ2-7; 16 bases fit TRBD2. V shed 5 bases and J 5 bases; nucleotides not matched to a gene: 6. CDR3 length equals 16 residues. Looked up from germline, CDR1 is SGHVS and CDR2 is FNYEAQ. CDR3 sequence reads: CASSLGLAGGPDEQYF. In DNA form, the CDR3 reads TGTGCCAGCAGCCTGGGACTAGCGGGGGGGCCGGACGAGCAGTACTTC.

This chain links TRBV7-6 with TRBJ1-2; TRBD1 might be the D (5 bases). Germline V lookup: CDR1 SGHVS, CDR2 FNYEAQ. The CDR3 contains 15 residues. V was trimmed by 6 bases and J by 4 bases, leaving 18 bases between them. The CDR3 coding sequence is TGTGCCAGCAGATTATCACAGGCCTTTCTCTATGGCTACACCTTC. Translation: CASRLSQAFLYGYTF.

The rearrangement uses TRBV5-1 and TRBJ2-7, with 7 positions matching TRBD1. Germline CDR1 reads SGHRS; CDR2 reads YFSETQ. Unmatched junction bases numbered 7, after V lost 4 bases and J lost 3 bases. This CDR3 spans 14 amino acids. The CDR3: CASSLQPGGYEQYF. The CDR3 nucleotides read TGCGCCAGCAGCCTCCAGCCAGGGGGCTACGAGCAGTACTTC.

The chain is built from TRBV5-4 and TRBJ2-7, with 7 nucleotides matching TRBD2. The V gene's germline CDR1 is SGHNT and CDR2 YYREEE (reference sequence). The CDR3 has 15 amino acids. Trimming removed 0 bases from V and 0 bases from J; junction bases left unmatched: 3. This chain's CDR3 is CASSLATSASYEQYF. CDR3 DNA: TGTGCCAGCAGCTTGGCCACTAGCGCCTCCTACGAGCAGTACTTC.

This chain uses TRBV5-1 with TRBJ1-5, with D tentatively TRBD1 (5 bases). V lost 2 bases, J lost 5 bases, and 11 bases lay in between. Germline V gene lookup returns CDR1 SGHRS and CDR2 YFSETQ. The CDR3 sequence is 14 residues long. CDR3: CASSFDSPDQPQHF. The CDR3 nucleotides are TGCGCCAGCAGCTTCGACAGTCCCGATCAGCCCCAGCATTTT.

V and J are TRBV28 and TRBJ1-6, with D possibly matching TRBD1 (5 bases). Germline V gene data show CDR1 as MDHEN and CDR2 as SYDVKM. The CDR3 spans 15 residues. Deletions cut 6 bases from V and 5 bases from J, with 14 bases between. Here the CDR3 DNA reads TGTGCCAGCAGCCGGGACGGCGGAAATAATTCACCCCTCCACTTT. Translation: CASSRDGGNNSPLHF. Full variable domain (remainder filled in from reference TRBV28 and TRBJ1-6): DVKVTQSSRYLVKRTGEKVFLECVQDMDHENMFWYRQDPGLGLRLIYFSYDVKMKEKGDIPEGYSVSREKKERFSLILESASTNQTSMYLCASSRDGGNNSPLHFGNGTRLTVT.

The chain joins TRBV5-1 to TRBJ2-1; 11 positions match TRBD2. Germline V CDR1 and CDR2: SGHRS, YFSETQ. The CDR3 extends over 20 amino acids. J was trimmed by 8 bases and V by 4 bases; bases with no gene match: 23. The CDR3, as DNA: TGCGCCAGCAGCCCAACTGGGACTAGCGGAGGGGGGCTTCTTCGGGATGAGCAGTTCTTC. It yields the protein CASSPTGTSGGGLLRDEQFF.

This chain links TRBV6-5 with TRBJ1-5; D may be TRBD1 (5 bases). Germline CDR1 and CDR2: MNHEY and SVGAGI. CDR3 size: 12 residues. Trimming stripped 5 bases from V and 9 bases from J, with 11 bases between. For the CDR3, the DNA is TGTGCCAGCAGTGAACTAAGGGGGCCCCAGCATTTT. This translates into CASSELRGPQHF.

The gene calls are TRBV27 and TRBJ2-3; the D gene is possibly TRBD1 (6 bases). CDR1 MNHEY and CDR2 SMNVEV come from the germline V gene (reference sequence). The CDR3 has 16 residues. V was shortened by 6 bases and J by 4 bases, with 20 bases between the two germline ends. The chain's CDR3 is CASRPLMGAPSDTQYF. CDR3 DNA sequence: TGTGCCAGCAGACCCCTTATGGGGGCACCGTCAGATACGCAGTATTTT.

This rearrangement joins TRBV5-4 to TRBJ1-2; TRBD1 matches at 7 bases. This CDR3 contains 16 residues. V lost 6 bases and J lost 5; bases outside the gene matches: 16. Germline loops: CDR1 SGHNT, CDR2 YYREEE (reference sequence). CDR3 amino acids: CASTLDAADRIYGYTF. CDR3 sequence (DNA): TGTGCCAGCACCCTAGACGCAGCGGACAGGATTTATGGCTACACCTTC. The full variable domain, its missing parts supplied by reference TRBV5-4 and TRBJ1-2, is ETGVTQSPTHLIKTRGQQVTLRCSSQSGHNTVSWYQQALGQGPQFIFQYYREEENGRGNFPPRFSGLQFPNYSSELNVNALELDDSALYLCASTLDAADRIYGYTFGSGTRLTVV.

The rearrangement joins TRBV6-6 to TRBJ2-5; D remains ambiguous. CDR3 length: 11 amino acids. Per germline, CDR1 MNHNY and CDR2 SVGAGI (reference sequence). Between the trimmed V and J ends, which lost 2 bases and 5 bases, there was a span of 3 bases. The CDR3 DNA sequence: TGTGCCAGCAGTTACGCGGAGACCCAGTACTTC. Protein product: CASSYAETQYF.

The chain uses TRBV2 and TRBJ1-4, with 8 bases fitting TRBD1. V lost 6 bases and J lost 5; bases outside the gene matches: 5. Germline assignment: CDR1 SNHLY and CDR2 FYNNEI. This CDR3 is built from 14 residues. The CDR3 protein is CASSRQGMNEKLFF. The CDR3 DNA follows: TGTGCCAGCAGCAGACAGGGGATGAATGAAAAACTGTTTTTT.

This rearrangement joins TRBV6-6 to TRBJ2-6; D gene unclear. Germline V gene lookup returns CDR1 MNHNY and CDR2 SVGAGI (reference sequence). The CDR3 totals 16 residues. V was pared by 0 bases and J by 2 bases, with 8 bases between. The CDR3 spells CASSYSNQPGANVLTF. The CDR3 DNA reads TGTGCCAGCAGTTACTCGAACCAGCCTGGGGCCAACGTCCTGACTTTC.

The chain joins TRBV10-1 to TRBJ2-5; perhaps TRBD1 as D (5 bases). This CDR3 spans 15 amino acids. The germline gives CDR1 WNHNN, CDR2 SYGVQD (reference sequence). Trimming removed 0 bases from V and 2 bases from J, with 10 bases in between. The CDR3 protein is CASSESGQVQETQYF. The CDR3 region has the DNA TGCGCCAGCAGTGAGTCGGGGCAGGTACAAGAGACCCAGTACTTC.

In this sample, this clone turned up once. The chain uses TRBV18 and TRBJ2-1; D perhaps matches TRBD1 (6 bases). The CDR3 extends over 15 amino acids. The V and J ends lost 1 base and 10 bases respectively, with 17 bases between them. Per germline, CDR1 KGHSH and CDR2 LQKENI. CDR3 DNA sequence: TGTGCCAGCTCACCACAGGGGAGTAAGGGGGTCGAGCAGTTCTTC. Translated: CASSPQGSKGVEQFF.

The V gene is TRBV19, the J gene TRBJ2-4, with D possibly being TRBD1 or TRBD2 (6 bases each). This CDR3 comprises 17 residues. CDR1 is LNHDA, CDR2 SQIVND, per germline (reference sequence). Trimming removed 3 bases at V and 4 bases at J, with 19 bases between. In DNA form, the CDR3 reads TGTGCCAGTAGTATCCAGGGGTCGAGCGGGCCTAAAAACATTCAGTACTTC. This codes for CASSIQGSSGPKNIQYF.

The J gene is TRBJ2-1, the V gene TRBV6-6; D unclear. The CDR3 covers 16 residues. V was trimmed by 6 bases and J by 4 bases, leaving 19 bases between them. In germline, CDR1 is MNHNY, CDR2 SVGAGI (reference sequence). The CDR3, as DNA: TGTGCCAGCAGGACTGGGCGGATCTTCCTGTACAATGAGCAGTTCTTC. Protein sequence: CASRTGRIFLYNEQFF.

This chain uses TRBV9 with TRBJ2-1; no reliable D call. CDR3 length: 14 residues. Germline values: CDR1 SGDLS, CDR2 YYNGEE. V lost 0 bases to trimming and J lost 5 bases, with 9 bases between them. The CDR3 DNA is TGTGCCAGCAGCGTAGAAGGCTATAACAATGAGCAGTTCTTC. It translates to CASSVEGYNNEQFF. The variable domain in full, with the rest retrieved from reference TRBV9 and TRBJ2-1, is DSGVTQTPKHLITATGQRVTLRCSPRSGDLSVYWYQQSLDQGLQFLIQYYNGEERAKGNILERFSAQQFPDLHSELNLSSLELGDSALYFCASSVEGYNNEQFFGPGTRLTVL.

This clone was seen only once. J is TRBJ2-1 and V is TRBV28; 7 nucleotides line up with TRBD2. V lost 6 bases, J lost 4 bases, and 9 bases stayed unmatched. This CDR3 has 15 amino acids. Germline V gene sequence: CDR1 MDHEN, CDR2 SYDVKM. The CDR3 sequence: CASSPDERGYNEQFF. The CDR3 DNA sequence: TGTGCCAGCAGCCCCGACGAGCGGGGTTACAATGAGCAGTTCTTC.

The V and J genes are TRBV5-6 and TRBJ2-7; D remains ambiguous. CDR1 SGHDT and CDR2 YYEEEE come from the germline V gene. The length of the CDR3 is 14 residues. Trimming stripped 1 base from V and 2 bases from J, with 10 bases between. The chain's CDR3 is CASSLSPSTYEQYF. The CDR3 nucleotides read TGTGCCAGCAGCTTGTCTCCATCCACCTACGAGCAGTACTTC.